A single sample gave rise to the 32 T cell receptor beta chains below, sequenced in a study of cytotoxic CD8 clonotypes in ibrutinib-treated CLL. Sequencing was performed with immunoSEQ multiplex PCR; in TCRdb, only in-frame clones are kept and a portion is missing. The sample lists about 72,000 clones; about 64% were seen once. The sequences come from PBMCs, collected after 12 months of ibrutinib treatment. The receptors come from a human donor with chronic lymphocytic leukemia.

The gene calls are TRBV10-3 and TRBJ1-1; D uncertain. The CDR3 is made up of 15 amino acids. Looked up from germline, CDR1 is ENHRY and CDR2 is SYGVKD. Trimming left V 0 bases short and J 1 base short, with 9 bases between. The CDR3 here is CAISESRGRNTEAFF. The CDR3 nucleotides are TGTGCCATCAGTGAGTCGCGCGGCAGGAACACTGAAGCTTTCTTT.

The chain employs TRBV9 and TRBJ1-2, with 10 bases that match TRBD1. Germline V lookup: CDR1 SGDLS, CDR2 YYNGEE. J gave up 8 bases and V 0 bases, and 7 bases lay outside the gene matches. CDR3 size: 15 residues. The CDR3 reads CASSVGQGQGTGYTF. Here the CDR3 DNA reads TGTGCCAGCAGCGTAGGTCAGGGACAGGGGACCGGCTACACCTTC.

This clone was seen a handful of times. The chain has TRBV10-3 and TRBJ1-2; possible D gene TRBD1, 5 bases. There are 13 residues in the CDR3. Germline V gives CDR1 ENHRY, CDR2 SYGVKD. The germline V and J ends were trimmed by 4 bases and 6 bases, with 12 bases remaining between them. CDR3 residues: CAISAAGGNGYTF. DNA for the CDR3: TGTGCCATCAGTGCGGCTGGGGGTAATGGCTACACCTTC.

This clone was seen a handful of times. The chain joins TRBV19 to TRBJ1-5, with D uncertain. The CDR3 extends over 13 amino acids. Trimming took 2 bases from V and 7 from J, leaving 9 bases between them. The germline gives CDR1 LNHDA, CDR2 SQIVND (reference sequence). CDR3 region: CASSIFREQPQHF. The DNA of the CDR3 is TGTGCCAGTAGTATATTCCGGGAACAGCCCCAGCATTTT.

J is TRBJ1-1 and V is TRBV7-2, with no clear D. This CDR3 spans 13 amino acids. V was trimmed by 3 bases and J by 1 base, leaving 6 bases between them. Germline V gene data show CDR1 as SGHTA and CDR2 as FQGNSA. CDR3 nucleotides: TGTGCCAGCAGCTTTCAGGCGAACACTGAAGCTTTCTTT. Its translation: CASSFQANTEAFF.

The chain is built from TRBV7-9 and TRBJ1-2; 7 bases are a match to TRBD1. Germline CDR1 is SEHNR and CDR2 is FQNEAQ (reference sequence). Trimming took 1 base from V and 7 from J; bases not matched to a gene: 6. This CDR3 contains 14 residues. CDR3 DNA: TGTGCCAGCAGCTTAGGACAGGGACTCGGTGGCTACACCTTC. Translated: CASSLGQGLGGYTF. The complete variable domain, with remaining parts taken from reference TRBV7-9 and TRBJ1-2, reads DTGVSQNPRHKITKRGQNVTFRCDPISEHNRLYWYRQTLGQGPEFLTYFQNEAQLEKSRLLSDRFSAERPKGSFSTLEIQRTEQGDSAMYLCASSLGQGLGGYTFGSGTRLTVV.

This chain connects TRBV6-5 to TRBJ2-1; maybe TRBD2 (5 bases). Germline loops: CDR1 MNHEY, CDR2 SVGAGI. The CDR3 loop spans 14 amino acids. V lost 7 bases and J 7 bases, leaving 17 bases between the germline ends. CDR3: CASTLSRTVNEQFF. CDR3 bases: TGTGCCAGCACCCTCTCCCGGACTGTTAATGAGCAGTTCTTC.

This clone was seen once. The J gene is TRBJ1-6, the V gene TRBV18; D is possibly TRBD1 (6 bases). This CDR3 has 17 residues. V lost 3 bases, J lost 9 bases, and 21 bases lay in between. Per the germline V gene, CDR1 is KGHSH and CDR2 is LQKENI. CDR3 sequence: CASSPPGGPIRGSPLHF. CDR3 DNA sequence: TGTGCCAGCTCACCCCCCGGGGGGCCCATAAGGGGTTCACCCCTCCACTTT.

This clone has only a few counts. The chain has TRBV2 and TRBJ1-1; 11 bases map to TRBD1. Germline V gives CDR1 SNHLY, CDR2 FYNNEI. V lost 6 bases to trimming and J lost 12 bases; unmatched junction nucleotides: 15. CDR3 length: 15 amino acids. CDR3 in amino acids: CASSGLRTGGAGSFF. In DNA, the CDR3 is TGTGCCAGCAGCGGACTAAGGACAGGGGGCGCGGGATCTTTCTTT.

The sample holds a few counts of this clone. This chain links TRBV9 with TRBJ2-4; a possible D gene is TRBD2 (5 bases). The CDR3 spans 14 residues. V lost 0 bases, J lost 2 bases, and 6 bases lay in between. Germline V gene sequence: CDR1 SGDLS, CDR2 YYNGEE. The CDR3 reads CASSVGGTKNIQYF. The DNA for the CDR3 is TGTGCCAGCAGCGTAGGAGGGACCAAAAACATTCAGTACTTC.

In this sample, this clone turned up a few times. The rearrangement uses TRBV30 and TRBJ1-2; D remains unclear. CDR1 is GTSNPN and CDR2 is SVGIG in the germline V gene (reference sequence). Trimming stripped 7 bases from V and 5 bases from J, with 8 bases between. This CDR3 spans 10 amino acids. The chain's CDR3 is CALTPYGYTF. CDR3 nucleotides: TGTGCCTTGACCCCATATGGCTACACCTTC.

This clone is a singleton in its sample. CDR3 in DNA: TGCGCCAGCAGCTTGGCCCTGGGGAACACTGAAGCTTTCTTT. Translation gives CASSLALGNTEAFF. This chain joins TRBV5-1 and TRBJ1-1; D is ambiguous. The V end was cut by 0 bases, the J end by 1 base, with 7 bases between. The CDR3 is 14 amino acids. In germline, CDR1 is SGHRS, CDR2 YFSETQ.

This chain joins TRBV4-3 and TRBJ1-6, with 7 bases aligning to TRBD1. The germline V gene has CDR1 LGHNA and CDR2 YSLEER. This CDR3 has 17 amino acids. With V trimmed by 5 bases and J by 4 bases, 11 bases remained unmatched. CDR3 residues: CASSGGSGTDYNSPLHF. The CDR3, as DNA: TGCGCCAGCAGCGGAGGGAGCGGGACAGATTATAATTCACCCCTCCACTTT.

The chain employs TRBV6-5 and TRBJ2-5; D could derive from TRBD1 or TRBD2 (6 bases each). V lost 3 bases and J lost 5, with 16 bases in between. The CDR3 is 15 amino acids. The germline V gene has CDR1 MNHEY and CDR2 SVGAGI. CDR3 in amino acids: CASSYRAGAGETQYF. Here the CDR3 DNA reads TGTGCCAGCAGTTATAGGGCAGGGGCGGGGGAGACCCAGTACTTC.

This chain connects TRBV10-3 to TRBJ2-5; TRBD1 agrees at 7 bases. Germline V gene sequence: CDR1 ENHRY, CDR2 SYGVKD. The V and J ends lost 2 bases and 4 bases, in that order; junction bases with no gene match: 1. The CDR3 is made up of 13 amino acids. DNA of the CDR3: TGTGCCATCAGTGAGGCAGGGGGAGAGACCCAGTACTTC. Its translation is CAISEAGGETQYF.

V and J are TRBV27 and TRBJ2-1, with D possibly being TRBD1 or TRBD2 (5 bases each). The CDR3 sequence is 14 residues long. The V and J ends lost 4 bases and 10 bases respectively, with 17 bases between them. Germline CDR1 MNHEY, CDR2 SMNVEV (reference sequence). CDR3 DNA sequence: TGTGCCAGCAGTTCGATTCGAGGGGCTGGGGAGCAGTTCTTC. Encoded protein: CASSSIRGAGEQFF.

This clone was counted a single time. This chain links TRBV9 with TRBJ2-7, with 7 nucleotides matching TRBD2. Trimming cost V 0 bases and J 0 bases; bases outside gene matches: 3. The CDR3 has 15 residues. In germline, CDR1 is SGDLS, CDR2 YYNGEE. The DNA for the CDR3 is TGTGCCAGCAGCGTAGATGGGGGGGGCTCCTACGAGCAGTACTTC. Its protein is CASSVDGGGSYEQYF.

The chain recombines TRBV6-5 with TRBJ2-5, with D perhaps matching TRBD2 (6 bases). CDR3 size: 15 residues. From germline, CDR1 is MNHEY and CDR2 SVGAGI. V lost 5 bases and J 5 bases, leaving 18 bases between the germline ends. DNA of the CDR3: TGTGCCAGCAGTCAGGACATTGGGGGGAGGGAGACCCAGTACTTC. Translated: CASSQDIGGRETQYF.

This chain links TRBV11-2 with TRBJ2-4; tentative D call: TRBD1 (6 bases). The V gene lost 4 bases and the J gene lost 0 bases, with 13 bases spanning the gap. Germline V CDR1 and CDR2: SGHAT, FQNNGV. The CDR3 runs to 16 residues. CDR3: CASSSTGPQAKNIQYF. CDR3 nucleotides: TGTGCCAGCAGCTCGACAGGACCTCAAGCCAAAAACATTCAGTACTTC.

This clone was seen only once. The rearrangement joins TRBV30 to TRBJ2-3; TRBD1 matches 9 bases. V dropped 5 bases and J dropped 4; count of bases not matched to a gene: 1. The germline V gene has CDR1 GTSNPN and CDR2 SVGIG (reference sequence). This CDR3 contains 12 residues. The CDR3 DNA reads TGTGCCTGGGGGGACAGGGCAGATACGCAGTATTTT. Residues: CAWGDRADTQYF. The full variable domain, rest sourced from reference TRBV30 and TRBJ2-3, is SQTIHQWPATLVQPVGSPLSLECTVEGTSNPNLYWYRQAAGRGLQLLFYSVGIGQISSEVPQNLSASRPQDRQFILSSKKLLLSDSGFYLCAWGDRADTQYFGPGTRLTVL.

This clone was counted once. The genes are TRBV25-1 and TRBJ1-4; TRBD1 matches 9 bases. Trimming removed 2 bases from V and 6 bases from J; junction bases left unmatched: 4. In germline, CDR1 is MGHDK, CDR2 SYGVNS. The CDR3 spans 15 residues. The CDR3 region has the DNA TGTGCCAGCAGTGAAGGGGGACAGGGTTATGAAAAACTGTTTTTT. As protein: CASSEGGQGYEKLFF.

V and J are TRBV19 and TRBJ2-7; TRBD2 is a possible D gene (5 bases). V dropped 6 bases and J dropped 5 bases, with 20 bases sitting between them. Germline CDR1 is LNHDA and CDR2 is SQIVND (reference sequence). This CDR3 spans 15 amino acids. Written as DNA, the CDR3 is TGTGCCAGTAGCGACCCTATGCGGACTCCTAACGAGCAGTACTTC. This codes for CASSDPMRTPNEQYF.

The V and J genes are TRBV29-1 and TRBJ2-6; the D is unclear. The CDR3 spans 11 residues. Germline assignment: CDR1 SQVTM and CDR2 ANQGSEA. V lost 4 bases, J lost 3 bases, and 1 base lay in between. The CDR3 region has the DNA TGCAGCGTTGTTGGGGCCAACGTCCTGACTTTC. Translated: CSVVGANVLTF.

CDR3 sequence reads: CAIPTHRGRLYEQFF. Written as DNA, the CDR3 is TGTGCCATACCAACTCACAGGGGGCGACTTTATGAGCAGTTCTTC. V and J are TRBV21-1 and TRBJ2-1; the table's D call TRBD1 went unverified against the DNA. TRBV21-1 is termed a pseudogene. The CDR3 runs 15 residues.

Note on this clone: Relative to the germline gene, one junction end is altered; a read error may explain this. The chain is built from TRBV5-4 and TRBJ2-1, with D possibly matching TRBD2 (7 bases). The length of the CDR3 is 16 residues. Germline assignment: CDR1 SGHNT and CDR2 YYREEE (reference sequence). CDR3 in amino acids: CASSQDPGGLYNEQFF. The CDR3 bases are TGCGCCAGCAGCCAAGACCCGGGGGGCCTCTACAATGAGCAGTTCTTC.

This chain connects TRBV9 to TRBJ2-7; possibly TRBD2 for D (5 bases). This CDR3 region has 16 residues. V shed 7 bases and J shed 2 bases, with 22 bases lying between them. Germline CDR1 reads SGDLS; CDR2 reads YYNGEE. The CDR3 loop reads CASSSSSGHPPYEQYF. CDR3 DNA: TGTGCCAGCTCTAGCTCCAGCGGCCATCCCCCCTACGAGCAGTACTTC.

This rearrangement joins TRBV2 to TRBJ2-7, with D perhaps TRBD1 (5 bases). Germline CDR1 and CDR2: SNHLY and FYNNEI. The V end was cut by 7 bases, the J end by 1 base, with 11 bases between. This CDR3 contains 13 residues. In DNA form, the CDR3 reads TGTGCCAGCACCGGGCAGGGTTCCTACGAGCAGTACTTC. Its protein product is CASTGQGSYEQYF. The full variable domain, in which reference TRBV2 and TRBJ2-7 provide the parts outside the CDR3, is EPEVTQTPSHQVTQMGQEVILRCVPISNHLYFYWYRQILGQKVEFLVSFYNNEISEKSEIFDDQFSVERPDGSNFTLKIRSTKLEDSAMYFCASTGQGSYEQYFGPGTRLTVT.

This chain links TRBV7-3 with TRBJ2-7, with D possibly TRBD1 on 5 matching bases. The CDR3 is 14 amino acids. V lost 2 bases, J lost 2 bases, and 10 bases lay in between. In germline, CDR1 is SGHTA, CDR2 FQGTGA. CDR3 coding DNA: TGTGCCAGCAGCTTAGGGGCAGGTCCCTACGAGCAGTACTTC. Translation gives CASSLGAGPYEQYF.

The V and J genes are TRBV6-5 and TRBJ1-1; tentative D call: TRBD1 (5 bases). Germline lookup yields CDR1 MNHEY and CDR2 SVGAGI. V shed 4 bases and J shed 3 bases, with 9 bases lying between them. The CDR3 sequence is 13 residues long. CDR3 protein: CASSFAGYTEAFF. CDR3 sequence (DNA): TGTGCCAGCAGTTTCGCAGGGTACACTGAAGCTTTCTTT.

This clone was detected only a few times. The gene calls are TRBV9 and TRBJ2-7; TRBD2 is a possible D gene (6 bases). The V end was cut by 4 bases, the J end by 4 bases, with 18 bases between. CDR1 SGDLS and CDR2 YYNGEE come from the germline V gene. This CDR3 region has 15 residues. DNA for the CDR3: TGTGCCAGCAGCCCCCGCCAAGGTGGGGGGTACGAGCAGTACTTC. Amino acid sequence: CASSPRQGGGYEQYF. Supplemented by reference TRBV9 and TRBJ2-7, the full variable domain reads DSGVTQTPKHLITATGQRVTLRCSPRSGDLSVYWYQQSLDQGLQFLIQYYNGEERAKGNILERFSAQQFPDLHSELNLSSLELGDSALYFCASSPRQGGGYEQYFGPGTRLTVT.

V and J are TRBV9 and TRBJ1-4; D remains unclear. Germline CDR1 is SGDLS and CDR2 is YYNGEE. V shed 3 bases and J shed 3 bases, with 9 bases lying between them. CDR3 length: 14 amino acids. The CDR3 DNA reads TGTGCCAGCAGCGACCAGTCCTCTAATGAAAAACTGTTTTTT. Translation gives CASSDQSSNEKLFF.

The chain carries TRBV29-1 and TRBJ2-3; TRBD2 agrees at 10 bases. Losses at the gene ends were 7 bases for V and 4 bases for J; bases not matched to a gene: 5. CDR1 is SQVTM, CDR2 ANQGSEA, per germline. This CDR3 has 13 amino acids. The CDR3 protein is CSGRAGGSDTQYF. The CDR3 coding sequence is TGCAGCGGTCGAGCGGGGGGGTCAGATACGCAGTATTTT.